This TCR beta chain was found in a study of blood T cell repertoires in COVID-19. The wider study: The study drew acute and convalescent COVID-19 samples from the United States, Italy and Spain. Sources were T cells, B-cell-depleted T cells, or PBMCs; the material itself was cDNA or gDNA.

Method: immunoSEQ multiplex PCR; TCRdb's copy keeps in-frame clones and lacks some. The table has approximately 94,000 clones, 80% to 90% seen once. V was shortened by 5 bases and J by 7 bases, with 4 bases between the two germline ends. Germline V lookup: CDR1 SGHRS, CDR2 YFSETQ. CDR3 length equals 9 residues. This clone was counted a few times. The receptor's source is a woman between 65 and 79 years old with acute or convalescent COVID-19. V gene TRBV5-1 combines with J gene TRBJ2-7; D is uncertain. The sequenced material came from peripheral blood. The CDR3 spells CASRREQYF. Written as DNA, the CDR3 is TGCGCCAGCAGGAGGGAGCAGTACTTC.